The present T cell receptor beta chain was sequenced within a study of cytomegalovirus exposure and HLA in healthy donors. Study summary: HLA-typed donors were the source of 82 million or so unique TCRs, which an early data release held. Findings and caveats of the study: For TCR beta chains, V- and J-gene trimming was later linked to a missense DCLRE1C variant.

V shed 0 bases and J 2 bases; nucleotides not matched to a gene: 3. The CDR3 has 17 residues. Germline V gene sequence: CDR1 SGDLS, CDR2 YYNGEE. The PCR made use of 60 Vbeta and 13 Jbeta primers. Profiling relied on immunoSEQ multiplex PCR, and the TCRdb table lists in-frame clones only, not all of them. The sample lists a few hundred thousand clones; approximately 91% were seen once. This clone is a singleton in its sample. The target antigen is unknown. Sequenced sample: PBMCs. The clonotype was recovered from a girl aged 2-9 years in good health and CMV-seronegative. This chain uses TRBV9 with TRBJ2-3, with 13 nucleotides matching TRBD2. The CDR3 loop is CASSVGTSGGTTDTQYF. In DNA, the CDR3 is TGTGCCAGCAGCGTAGGGACTAGCGGGGGAACCACAGATACGCAGTATTTT.